This passage covers 26 T cell receptor beta chains from one sample sequenced in a study of blood T cell repertoires in COVID-19. Produced via immunoSEQ multiplex PCR; TCRdb's table is partial and in-frame only. The repertoire includes 150,000 or so clones, less than 90% of them detected once, and roughly 2.2% sits in the top ten. Sequencing was done on a sample of peripheral blood. The receptors were sampled from a woman in her seventies with acute or convalescent COVID-19.

The chain combines TRBV2 with TRBJ1-6; D gene uncertain. The CDR3 consists of 14 residues. The ends were cut back, 4 bases at V and 9 bases at J, with 13 bases in the middle. From germline, CDR1 is SNHLY and CDR2 FYNNEI. The CDR3 nucleotides read TGTGCCAGCAGTGTTCTTCAGGCAGGTTCACCCCTCCACTTT. Translation: CASSVLQAGSPLHF.

The V call is TRBV6-5, the J call TRBJ2-2; 10 bases line up with TRBD1. The CDR3 length is 15 residues. CDR1 is MNHEY and CDR2 is SVGAGI in the germline V gene. After removal of 6 bases from V and 3 bases from J, the junction contained 4 bases not matched to a gene. The CDR3 region is CASSRTGGYTGELFF. CDR3 in DNA: TGTGCCAGCAGCAGGACAGGGGGGTACACCGGGGAGCTGTTTTTT.

J is TRBJ2-1 and V is TRBV18; 10 bases line up with TRBD2. Germline V gene lookup returns CDR1 KGHSH and CDR2 LQKENI. The CDR3 is made up of 19 amino acids. With V trimmed by 0 bases and J by 8 bases, 16 bases remained unmatched. CDR3 loop: CASSPPLLVLAGVSDEQFF. For the CDR3, the DNA is TGTGCCAGCTCACCACCGCTTTTGGTTCTAGCGGGGGTTTCGGATGAGCAGTTCTTC.

The chain recombines TRBV4-2 with TRBJ2-1, with D perhaps TRBD2 (6 bases). The germline gives CDR1 LGHNA, CDR2 YNFKEQ. The CDR3 runs 16 residues. V was pared by 0 bases and J by 6 bases, with 15 bases between. CDR3 bases: TGTGCCAGCAGCCAAGAGCGGCGGGGAGTGGGCAATGAGCAGTTCTTC. Residues: CASSQERRGVGNEQFF.

The J gene is TRBJ1-1, the V gene TRBV4-3, with TRBD1 matching over 8 bases. Trimming removed 2 bases from V and 3 bases from J; junction bases left unmatched: 5. Germline V gene lookup returns CDR1 LGHNA and CDR2 YSLEER. This CDR3 has 15 residues. CDR3: CASSQRGQEDTEAFF. In DNA form, the CDR3 reads TGCGCCAGCAGCCAAAGGGGACAGGAAGACACTGAAGCTTTCTTT.

The chain links TRBV7-2 to TRBJ2-1, with 7 bases that match TRBD1. V lost 2 bases, J lost 6 bases, and 10 bases stayed unmatched. The length of the CDR3 is 16 residues. The germline V gene has CDR1 SGHTA and CDR2 FQGNSA. CDR3 loop: CASSLRRDRVSNEQFF. The CDR3 bases are TGTGCCAGCAGCTTACGCCGGGACAGAGTAAGCAATGAGCAGTTCTTC.

The V gene is TRBV27, the J gene TRBJ2-2; D is unclear. Germline-derived CDR1 and CDR2 are MNHEY and SMNVEV (reference sequence). V was shortened by 1 base and J by 3 bases, with 9 bases between the two germline ends. The CDR3 runs to 15 residues. The CDR3 DNA reads as TGTGCCAGCAGTTTATATCTTCGGGACACCGGGGAGCTGTTTTTT. As protein: CASSLYLRDTGELFF.

J is TRBJ2-5 and V is TRBV7-2; 8 bases are shared with TRBD2. The CDR3 has 16 amino acids. V shed 4 bases and J 4 bases; nucleotides not matched to a gene: 11. The V gene's germline CDR1 is SGHTA and CDR2 FQGNSA. CDR3 coding DNA: TGTGCCAGCAGCTCTCCAGGACGGGGGGGCCGAGAGACCCAGTACTTC. This translates into CASSSPGRGGRETQYF.

This clone was picked up one time. The genes are TRBV19 and TRBJ1-2; D gene ambiguous. This CDR3 region has 14 residues. V was trimmed by 3 bases and J by 1 base, leaving 9 bases between them. Germline V gene sequence: CDR1 LNHDA, CDR2 SQIVND (reference sequence). As DNA, the CDR3 is TGTGCCAGTAGTATTAGCATCCTTAACTATGGCTACACCTTC. Encoded protein: CASSISILNYGYTF.

The count of this clone is one. The chain couples TRBV12-3 or TRBV12-4 to TRBJ1-2; no definite D call. V lost 0 bases and J 4 bases, leaving 6 bases between the germline ends. CDR3 length: 13 residues. The CDR3 nucleotides read TGTGCCAGCAGTTTAGCGGCCCTCTATGGCTACACCTTC. This sequence encodes CASSLAALYGYTF.

The table lists this clone with a count of one. The CDR3 loop reads CASSTSRTGPGYTF. CDR3 bases: TGTGCCAGTAGTACCAGTCGGACAGGGCCCGGCTACACCTTC. V gene TRBV19 combines with J gene TRBJ1-2, with 8 bases that match TRBD1. Trimming at V came to 4 bases and at J to 8 bases, leaving 9 bases not matched to a gene. CDR3 length: 14 residues. The germline CDR1 and CDR2 sequences are LNHDA and SQIVND (reference sequence).

CDR3 in DNA: TGTGCCAGTAGCTTGGACAGGGGGGCCTATGGCTACACCTTC. Translating gives CASSLDRGAYGYTF. The V gene is TRBV19, the J gene TRBJ1-2, with 10 bases aligning to TRBD1. Losses at the gene ends were 6 bases for V and 4 bases for J; bases not matched to a gene: 5. This CDR3 is 14 amino acids long. CDR1 and CDR2 from the germline V gene are LNHDA and SQIVND (reference sequence).

This sequence joins TRBV18 and TRBJ2-3, with TRBD1 matching 7 bases. Trimming took 4 bases from V and 2 from J; bases not matched to a gene: 6. CDR1 KGHSH and CDR2 LQKENI come from the germline V gene. The CDR3 contains 15 residues. The CDR3 coding sequence is TGTGCCAGCTCACATACAGGACAGGTCACAGATACGCAGTATTTT. Its translation: CASSHTGQVTDTQYF. Variable domain in full (rest from reference TRBV18 and TRBJ2-3): NAGVMQNPRHLVRRRGQEARLRCSPMKGHSHVYWYRQLPEEGLKFMVYLQKENIIDESGMPKERFSAEFPKEGPSILRIQQVVRGDSAAYFCASSHTGQVTDTQYFGPGTRLTVL.

The chain employs TRBV6-1 and TRBJ1-2; D gene uncertain. The CDR3 is 14 residues long. V gave up 4 bases and J gave up 8 bases, with 17 bases separating them. CDR1 and CDR2 from the germline V gene are MNHNS and SASEGT. In DNA form, the CDR3 reads TGTGCCAGCAGTGGGACCGTATCTTCGGGAGGCTACACCTTC. Translating gives CASSGTVSSGGYTF.

The chain joins TRBV11-2 to TRBJ1-2; 7 bases map to TRBD1. The V gene's germline CDR1 is SGHAT and CDR2 FQNNGV. This CDR3 spans 14 amino acids. The trim removed 1 base at V and 4 bases at J, leaving 3 bases unmatched. The CDR3 sequence is CASSLVGQVYGYTF. Written as DNA, the CDR3 is TGTGCCAGCAGCTTAGTCGGACAGGTCTATGGCTACACCTTC.

The rearrangement uses TRBV7-2 and TRBJ1-2; D ambiguous. Looked up from germline, CDR1 is SGHTA and CDR2 is FQGNSA. Trimming took 5 bases from V and 7 from J, leaving 14 bases between them. This CDR3 spans 13 amino acids. The CDR3 protein is CASSQPNRGGYTF. CDR3 nucleotides: TGTGCCAGCAGCCAGCCTAACCGAGGTGGCTACACCTTC.

The chain is built from TRBV2 and TRBJ1-2, with D possibly TRBD1 on 6 matching bases. The CDR3 spans 14 residues. V was pared by 5 bases and J by 4 bases, with 14 bases between. Germline V CDR1 and CDR2: SNHLY, FYNNEI. CDR3 DNA sequence: TGTGCCAGCAGTTCTACCGGGACATTCTATGGCTACACCTTC. Translating gives CASSSTGTFYGYTF.

V usage is TRBV4-1 and J usage is TRBJ2-4; 10 bases are a match to TRBD1. Losses at the gene ends were 1 base for V and 7 bases for J; bases not matched to a gene: 1. The length of the CDR3 is 14 residues. Per the germline V gene, CDR1 is MGHRA and CDR2 is YSYEKL. CDR3 sequence reads: CASSQGGQGNIQYF. DNA of the CDR3: TGCGCCAGCAGCCAAGGGGGACAGGGGAACATTCAGTACTTC.

Comment on this clone: The same CDR3 can be traced to other DNA sequences in this sample. The chain employs TRBV27 and TRBJ2-3; the D is unclear. Trimming removed 0 bases from V and 0 bases from J, with 4 bases in between. The CDR3 consists of 14 residues. Germline CDR1 and CDR2: MNHEY and SMNVEV (reference sequence). The CDR3 DNA follows: TGTGCCAGCAGTTTATCGGCCAGCACAGATACGCAGTATTTT. The encoded protein is CASSLSASTDTQYF.

The V call is TRBV10-2, the J call TRBJ2-5, with TRBD2 identical over 9 bases. The CDR3 runs 14 residues. V gave up 6 bases and J gave up 5 bases; unmatched junction bases: 7. The germline CDR1 and CDR2 sequences are WSHSY and SAAADI. CDR3 loop: CASSGGRVLETQYF. The CDR3 coding sequence is TGCGCCAGCAGCGGCGGGAGGGTTTTGGAGACCCAGTACTTC.

The J gene is TRBJ1-2, the V gene TRBV11-2; tentatively, D is TRBD1 (5 bases). Per germline, CDR1 SGHAT and CDR2 FQNNGV. CDR3 length equals 13 residues. V was trimmed by 1 base and J by 4 bases, leaving 7 bases between them. The CDR3 coding sequence is TGTGCCAGCAGCTTAGTTCAGGGCTATGGCTACACCTTC. Translated, it gives CASSLVQGYGYTF.

The chain carries TRBV10-1 and TRBJ1-1; 7 positions agree with TRBD1. The CDR3 has 14 amino acids. Losses at the gene ends were 3 bases for V and 1 base for J; bases not matched to a gene: 2. Germline V gene data show CDR1 as WNHNN and CDR2 as SYGVQD (reference sequence). CDR3 coding DNA: TGCGCCAGCAGTGAATCAGGGGGGAACACTGAAGCTTTCTTT. It codes for CASSESGGNTEAFF.

The chain carries TRBV18 and TRBJ1-1, with TRBD1 as a possible D gene (6 bases). Trimming cost V 5 bases and J 5 bases, with 15 bases left between them. This CDR3 region has 14 residues. CDR1 is KGHSH and CDR2 is LQKENI in the germline V gene. CDR3 coding DNA: TGTGCCAGCTCATCCAAAACAGGGTTGACTGAAGCTTTCTTT. Amino acid sequence: CASSSKTGLTEAFF.

The chain links TRBV19 to TRBJ1-1; 10 positions agree with TRBD1. Germline CDR1 LNHDA, CDR2 SQIVND (reference sequence). The CDR3 has 17 amino acids. With V trimmed by 6 bases and J by 4 bases, 14 bases remained unmatched. The CDR3 sequence is CASRRQPGQGKGTEAFF. DNA of the CDR3: TGTGCCAGTAGGCGCCAACCGGGACAGGGGAAGGGCACTGAAGCTTTCTTT.

Note on this clone: A read error may account for a junction end that differs from germline. The same CDR3 arises from other DNA sequences in this sample as well. The chain employs TRBV19 and TRBJ1-5; a possible D gene is TRBD1 (6 bases). Germline CDR1 is LNHDA and CDR2 is SQIVND (reference sequence). This CDR3 contains 15 residues. Here the CDR3 reads CASSIGPQGDQPQHF. As DNA, the CDR3 is TGCGCCAGTAGTATTGGGCCACAGGGAGATCAGCCCCAGCATTTT.

This sequence joins TRBV6-5 and TRBJ2-7; perhaps TRBD1 as D (6 bases). This CDR3 has 15 residues. The V gene lost 6 bases and the J gene lost 7 bases, with 22 bases spanning the gap. Germline V gene lookup returns CDR1 MNHEY and CDR2 SVGAGI. CDR3 region: CASSQDSPTNGEQYF. CDR3 sequence (DNA): TGTGCCAGCAGCCAGGACAGCCCAACCAACGGGGAGCAGTACTTC.